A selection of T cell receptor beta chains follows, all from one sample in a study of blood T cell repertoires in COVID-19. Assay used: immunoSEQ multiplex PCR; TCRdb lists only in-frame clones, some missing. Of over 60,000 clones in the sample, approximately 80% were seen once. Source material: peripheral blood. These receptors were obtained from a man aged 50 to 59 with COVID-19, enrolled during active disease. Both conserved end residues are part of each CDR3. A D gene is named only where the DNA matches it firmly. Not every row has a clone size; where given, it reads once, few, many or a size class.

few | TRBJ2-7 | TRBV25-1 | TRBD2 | CASSRLAAYEQYF | TGTGCCAGCAGTCGACTAGCGGCCTACGAGCAGTACTTC
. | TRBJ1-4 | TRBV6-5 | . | CASSRTSSNEKLFF | TGTGCCAGCAGTCGGACATCATCTAATGAAAAACTGTTTTTT
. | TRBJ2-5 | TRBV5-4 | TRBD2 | CASSPGTSGRETQYF | TGTGCCAGCAGCCCCGGGACTAGCGGGAGAGAGACCCAGTACTTC
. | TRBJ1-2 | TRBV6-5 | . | CASRHRPYGYTF | TGTGCCAGCAGACACAGGCCGTATGGCTACACCTTC
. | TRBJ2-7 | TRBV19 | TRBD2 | CASSIEREGRQQYF | TGTGCCAGTAGTATAGAACGGGAGGGACGCCAACAGTACTTC
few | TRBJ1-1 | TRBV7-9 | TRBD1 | CASSSLNRGDTEAFF | TGTGCCAGCAGCTCGTTAAACAGGGGTGACACTGAAGCTTTCTTT
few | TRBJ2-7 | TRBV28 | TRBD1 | CASSPPGTADEQYF | TGTGCCAGCAGTCCCCCCGGGACAGCCGACGAGCAGTACTTC
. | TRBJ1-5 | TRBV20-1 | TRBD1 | CSASLGTVGNQPQHF | TGCAGTGCTAGTCTAGGGACAGTCGGCAATCAGCCCCAGCATTTT
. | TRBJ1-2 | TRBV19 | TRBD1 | CASSLGTGGPYGYTF | TGTGCCAGTAGTCTAGGGACAGGGGGACCCTATGGCTACACCTTC
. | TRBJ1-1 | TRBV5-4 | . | CASSPYPQGIDTEAFF | TGTGCCAGCAGCCCGTACCCACAGGGAATAGACACTGAAGCTTTCTTT
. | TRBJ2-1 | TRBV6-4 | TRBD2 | CASSPTSGSTNEQFF | TGTGCCAGCAGTCCGACTAGCGGGAGTACCAATGAGCAGTTCTTC
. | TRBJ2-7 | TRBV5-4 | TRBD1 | CASRKTGAGSYEQYF | TGTGCCAGCAGAAAAACAGGGGCCGGCTCCTACGAGCAGTACTTC
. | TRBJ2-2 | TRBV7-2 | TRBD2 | CASTSTSGRLSGELFF | TGTGCCAGCACTTCTACTAGCGGGAGGTTGTCCGGGGAGCTGTTTTTT
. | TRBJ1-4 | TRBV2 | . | CASTQSDQGFSNEKLFF | TGTGCCAGCACCCAATCAGACCAGGGGTTTAGTAATGAAAAACTGTTTTTT
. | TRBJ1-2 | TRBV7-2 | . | CASSPRGGQGYGYTF | TGTGCCAGCAGCCCCCGGGGGGGGCAAGGCTATGGCTACACCTTC
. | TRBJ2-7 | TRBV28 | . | CASSFLRAQTYEQYF | TGTGCCAGCAGTTTCCTCCGCGCTCAAACCTACGAGCAGTACTTC
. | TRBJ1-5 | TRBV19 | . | CASSITGTGGFQPQHF | TGTGCCAGTAGTATAACCGGGACGGGGGGTTTTCAGCCCCAGCATTTT
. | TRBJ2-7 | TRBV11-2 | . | CASSLDPRTAYEQYF | TGTGCCAGCAGCTTAGATCCCCGGACAGCTTACGAGCAGTACTTC
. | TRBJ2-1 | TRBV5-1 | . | CASSVTGEGYNGQFF | TGCGCCAGCAGCGTGACAGGAGAGGGTTACAATGGGCAGTTCTTC
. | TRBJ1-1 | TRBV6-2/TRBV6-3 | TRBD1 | CASSPQGYLAFF | TGTGCCAGCAGTCCACAGGGGTATCTTGCTTTCTTT
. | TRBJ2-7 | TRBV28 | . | CASSLRGIGTLTYEQYF | TGTGCCAGCAGCCTTAGAGGTATAGGGACACTAACCTACGAGCAGTACTTC
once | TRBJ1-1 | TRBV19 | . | CASKVERMNTEAFF | TGTGCCAGTAAGGTTGAGAGGATGAACACTGAAGCTTTCTTT
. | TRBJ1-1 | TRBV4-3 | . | CASSQSLHDTEAFF | TGCGCCAGCAGCCAAAGCCTCCATGACACTGAAGCTTTCTTT
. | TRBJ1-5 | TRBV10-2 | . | CASRAQGGQPQHF | TGCGCCAGCAGGGCACAGGGCGGTCAGCCCCAGCATTTT
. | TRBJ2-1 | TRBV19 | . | CASSTPYYNEQFF | TGTGCCAGTAGTACCCCCTATTACAATGAGCAGTTCTTC
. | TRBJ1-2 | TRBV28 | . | CAIETGYTEGYTF | TGTGCCATTGAGACAGGCTACACTGAGGGCTACACCTTC
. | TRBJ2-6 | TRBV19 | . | CASTPGTLGANVLTF | TGTGCCAGTACCCCAGGGACACTAGGGGCCAACGTCCTGACTTTC
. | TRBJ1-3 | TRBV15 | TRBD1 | CATSLEQGEPGNTIYF | TGTGCCACCAGCCTGGAACAGGGGGAACCTGGAAACACCATATATTTT
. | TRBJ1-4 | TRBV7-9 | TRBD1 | CASSLGQVNEKLFF | TGTGCCAGCAGCCTGGGACAGGTTAATGAAAAACTGTTTTTT
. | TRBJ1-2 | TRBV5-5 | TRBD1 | CASSLQGARYGYTF | TGTGCCAGCAGCTTGCAGGGGGCGCGCTATGGCTACACCTTC
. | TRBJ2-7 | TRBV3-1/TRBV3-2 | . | CASSQDAGFGYEQYF | TGTGCCAGCAGCCAAGATGCGGGATTCGGTTACGAGCAGTACTTC
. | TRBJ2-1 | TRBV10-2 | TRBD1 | CASSESTGTNEQFF | TGCGCCAGCAGTGAGTCGACAGGGACCAATGAGCAGTTCTTC
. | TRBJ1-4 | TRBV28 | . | CASGRLGDEKLFF | TGTGCCAGCGGGAGGCTAGGGGACGAAAAACTGTTTTTT
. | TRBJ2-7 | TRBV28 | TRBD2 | CASSGLAGGGDEQYF | TGTGCCAGCTCAGGACTAGCGGGAGGAGGCGACGAGCAGTACTTC
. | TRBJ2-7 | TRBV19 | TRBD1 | CASSMGQGSEQYF | TGTGCCAGTAGTATGGGACAGGGCTCCGAGCAGTACTTC
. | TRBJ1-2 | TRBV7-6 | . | CASSPSAGVPYGYTF | TGTGCCAGCAGCCCCTCCGCCGGGGTCCCCTATGGCTACACCTTC
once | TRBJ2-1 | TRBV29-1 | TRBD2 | CSARDFSTSGRWYEQFF | TGCAGCGCCCGGGACTTCTCGACTAGCGGGAGATGGTATGAGCAGTTCTTC
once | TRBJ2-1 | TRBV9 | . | CASSGSMWGRLYNEQFF | TGTGCCAGCAGCGGATCAATGTGGGGCAGGCTCTACAATGAGCAGTTCTTC
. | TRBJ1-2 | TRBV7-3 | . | CASSPGQSNYGYTF | TGTGCCAGCAGCCCAGGACAATCTAACTATGGCTACACCTTC
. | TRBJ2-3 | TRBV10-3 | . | CAISGASADTDTQYF | TGTGCCATCAGTGGGGCTAGCGCCGACACAGATACGCAGTATTTT
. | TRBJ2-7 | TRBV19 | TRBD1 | CASSIGTGERHEQYF | TGTGCCAGTAGTATAGGGACAGGGGAGAGACACGAGCAGTACTTC
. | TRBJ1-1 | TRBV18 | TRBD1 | CASSPTRTGDTEAFF | TGTGCCAGCTCCCCAACGAGGACAGGAGACACTGAAGCTTTCTTT
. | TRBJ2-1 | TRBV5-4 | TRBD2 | CASSFRGSGKDEQFF | TGTGCCAGCAGCTTTCGGGGTAGCGGGAAGGATGAGCAGTTCTTC
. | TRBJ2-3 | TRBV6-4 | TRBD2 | CASSPGTRPNTQYF | TGTGCCAGCAGTCCCGGGACTAGGCCCAATACGCAGTATTTT
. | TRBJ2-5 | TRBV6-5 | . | CASSIRETQYF | TGTGCCAGCAGTATCCGAGAGACCCAGTACTTC
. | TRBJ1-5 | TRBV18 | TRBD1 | CASSPRNRGGQPQHF | TGTGCCAGCTCACCTAGGAACAGGGGAGGTCAGCCCCAGCATTTT
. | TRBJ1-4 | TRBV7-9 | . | CASSVGRDEKLFF | TGTGCCAGCAGCGTGGGGAGAGATGAAAAACTGTTTTTT
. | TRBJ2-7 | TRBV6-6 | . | CASSPVSAGNSYEQYF | TGTGCCAGCAGCCCCGTTTCTGCGGGAAACTCCTACGAGCAGTACTTC
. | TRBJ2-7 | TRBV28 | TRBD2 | CASDASGRAREQYF | TGTGCCAGCGACGCTAGCGGGAGGGCGCGGGAGCAGTACTTC
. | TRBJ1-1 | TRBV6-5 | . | CASSHRISNTEAFF | TGTGCCAGCAGTCACAGGATATCGAACACTGAAGCTTTCTTT
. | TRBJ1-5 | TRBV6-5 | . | CASSTDPNQPQHF | TGTGCCAGCTCGACAGACCCCAATCAGCCCCAGCATTTT
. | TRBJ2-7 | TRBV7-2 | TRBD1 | CASSTSLGQGNEQYF | TGTGCCAGCAGCACATCCCTGGGACAGGGGAACGAGCAGTACTTC